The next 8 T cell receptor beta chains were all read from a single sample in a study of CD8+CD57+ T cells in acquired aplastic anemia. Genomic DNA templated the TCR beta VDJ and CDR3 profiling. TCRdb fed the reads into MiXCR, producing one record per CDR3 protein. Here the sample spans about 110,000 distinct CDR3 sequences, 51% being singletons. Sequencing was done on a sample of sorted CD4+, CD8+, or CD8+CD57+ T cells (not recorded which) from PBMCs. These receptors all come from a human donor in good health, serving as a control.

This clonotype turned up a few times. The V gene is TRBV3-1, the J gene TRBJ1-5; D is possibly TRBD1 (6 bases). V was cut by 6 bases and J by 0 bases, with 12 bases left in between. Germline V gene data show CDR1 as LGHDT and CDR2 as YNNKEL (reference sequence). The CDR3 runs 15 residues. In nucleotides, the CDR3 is TGTGCCAGCAGGCATGGGACAAATAGCAATCAGCCCCAGCATTTT. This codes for CASRHGTNSNQPQHF.

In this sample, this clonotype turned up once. CDR3 DNA sequence: TGTGCCATCAGCGACGGAGGACAGGGACGCGAGCAGTACTTC. It specifies CAISDGGQGREQYF. The rearrangement links TRBV10-3 to TRBJ2-7; 8 nucleotides agree with TRBD1. V dropped 6 bases and J dropped 6; count of bases not matched to a gene: 10. Per the germline V gene, CDR1 is ENHRY and CDR2 is SYGVKD. The CDR3 totals 14 residues.

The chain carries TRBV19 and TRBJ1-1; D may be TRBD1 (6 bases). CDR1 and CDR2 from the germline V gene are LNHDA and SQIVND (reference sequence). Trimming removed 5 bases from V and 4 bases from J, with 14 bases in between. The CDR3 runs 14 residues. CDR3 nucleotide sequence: TGTGCCAGTAGTCCCGCGATAGGGGGCACTGAAGCTTTCTTT. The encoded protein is CASSPAIGGTEAFF.

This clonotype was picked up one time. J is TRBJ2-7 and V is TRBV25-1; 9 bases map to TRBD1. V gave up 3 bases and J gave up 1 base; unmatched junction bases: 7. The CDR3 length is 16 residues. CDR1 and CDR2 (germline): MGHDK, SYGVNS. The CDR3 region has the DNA TGTGCCAGCAGTGACCCCGCGGGGACAGGGTCCTACGAGCAGTACTTC. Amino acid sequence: CASSDPAGTGSYEQYF.

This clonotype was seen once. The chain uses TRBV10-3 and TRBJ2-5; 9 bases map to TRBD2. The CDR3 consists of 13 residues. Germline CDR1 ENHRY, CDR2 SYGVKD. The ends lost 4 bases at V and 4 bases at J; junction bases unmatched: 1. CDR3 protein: CAISASGVETQYF. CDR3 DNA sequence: TGTGCCATCAGTGCTAGCGGGGTAGAGACCCAGTACTTC.

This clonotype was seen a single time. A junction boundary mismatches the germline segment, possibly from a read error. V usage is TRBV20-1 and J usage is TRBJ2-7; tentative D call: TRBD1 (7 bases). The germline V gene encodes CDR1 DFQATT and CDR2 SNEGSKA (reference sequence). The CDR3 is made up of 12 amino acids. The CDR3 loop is CSVRQGGYGQCF. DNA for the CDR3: TGCAGTGTTCGGCAGGGGGGCTACGGGCAGTGCTTC.

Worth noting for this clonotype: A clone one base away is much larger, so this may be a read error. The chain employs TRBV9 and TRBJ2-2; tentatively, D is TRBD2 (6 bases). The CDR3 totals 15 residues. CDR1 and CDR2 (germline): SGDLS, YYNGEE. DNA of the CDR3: TGTGCCAGCAGTGCCCCGGGCGGGAACACCGGGGAGCTGCTTTTT. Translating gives CASSAPGGNTGELLF.

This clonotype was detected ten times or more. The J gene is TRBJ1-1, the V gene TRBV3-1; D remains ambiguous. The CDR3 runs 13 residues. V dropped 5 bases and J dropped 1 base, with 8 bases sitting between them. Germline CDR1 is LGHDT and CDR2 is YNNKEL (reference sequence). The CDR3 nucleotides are TGTGCCAGCAGCGCTCCAGGGAACACTGAAGCTTTCTTT. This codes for CASSAPGNTEAFF.